These 24 T cell receptor beta chains share one sample of origin, sequenced in a study of identical twins. Using its own MiXCR run on the 5' RACE reads, TCRdb lists one record per CDR3 protein. The repertoire holds 520,000 or so distinct CDR3 sequences, with 22% as singletons. The data were also submitted as part of a second study, on T cells expressing NK-cell markers.

The material sequenced was CD4+ T cells sorted from blood. The origin of the receptors is a young woman in good health.

This clonotype was counted a few times. J is TRBJ2-7 and V is TRBV4-3; possible D gene TRBD2, 6 bases. In germline, CDR1 is LGHNA, CDR2 YSLEER. The ends were cut back, 4 bases at V and 2 bases at J, with 15 bases in the middle. CDR3 length: 15 residues. The CDR3, as DNA: TGCGCCAGCAGCCGCGGGACGGCCCTTCCCTACGAGCAGTACTTC. It translates to CASSRGTALPYEQYF.

The CDR3 DNA is TGTGCCAGCAGTTATGTGCGTGGGGGCACCGGGGAGCTGTTTTTT. Translated: CASSYVRGGTGELFF. The chain uses TRBV6-5 and TRBJ2-2; D is perhaps TRBD1 or TRBD2 (5 bases each). The V gene lost 3 bases and the J gene lost 4 bases, with 12 bases spanning the gap. The CDR3 has 15 amino acids. Germline V lookup: CDR1 MNHEY, CDR2 SVGAGI.

Only a few counts were recorded for this clonotype. This chain links TRBV29-1 with TRBJ2-5, with a tentative D call TRBD2 (5 bases). V shed 3 bases and J shed 4 bases, with 12 bases lying between them. The CDR3 is 13 residues long. CDR1 is SQVTM, CDR2 ANQGSEA, per germline. The CDR3 coding sequence is TGCAGCGTTGATCCGGGAATGATAGAGACCCAGTACTTC. Amino acids: CSVDPGMIETQYF.

This clonotype has only a few counts. The chain links TRBV12-3 or TRBV12-4 to TRBJ2-3, with D unclear. The V end lost 1 base, the J end lost 6 bases, and 11 bases lay between the germline ends. CDR3 size: 14 residues. The CDR3 is CASSLGPNGDTQYF. Here the CDR3 DNA reads TGTGCCAGCAGTTTAGGGCCGAATGGGGATACGCAGTATTTT.

This clonotype was recorded at least ten times. The chain couples TRBV20-1 to TRBJ2-1; TRBD2 aligns across 11 bases. Unmatched junction bases numbered 6, after V lost 0 bases and J lost 5 bases. The CDR3 loop spans 16 amino acids. Germline CDR1 and CDR2: DFQATT and SNEGSKA (reference sequence). The CDR3: CSARDSRLAGNNEQFF. The DNA of the CDR3 is TGCAGTGCTAGAGATAGTCGACTAGCGGGAAACAATGAGCAGTTCTTC.

The chain combines TRBV5-5 with TRBJ2-2; TRBD2 is a possible D gene (6 bases). Germline V lookup: CDR1 SGHKS, CDR2 YYEKEE (reference sequence). There are 16 residues in the CDR3. Trimming removed 0 bases at V and 4 bases at J, with 13 bases between. In DNA, the CDR3 is TGTGCCAGCAGCTTGGGGGGGGACCCTTCCACCGGGGAGCTGTTTTTT. This encodes CASSLGGDPSTGELFF.

This rearrangement joins TRBV12-3 or TRBV12-4 to TRBJ2-7, with 10 bases lining up with TRBD1. J was trimmed by 3 bases and V by 5 bases; bases with no gene match: 7. The CDR3 runs to 15 residues. In nucleotides, the CDR3 is TGTGCCAGCAGTCAAGGACAGGGGGTAGTCTACGAGCAGTACTTC. This translates into CASSQGQGVVYEQYF.

In this sample, this clonotype turned up a few times. V is TRBV5-1 and J is TRBJ2-1, with 11 positions matching TRBD2. Looked up from germline, CDR1 is SGHRS and CDR2 is YFSETQ. CDR3 size: 15 residues. The V and J ends lost 4 bases and 7 bases, in that order; junction bases with no gene match: 7. The CDR3 protein is CASSPQGTSGNEQFF. The CDR3 coding sequence is TGCGCCAGCAGCCCGCAAGGGACTAGCGGAAATGAGCAGTTCTTC.

This sequence joins TRBV5-1 and TRBJ2-1; TRBD2 aligns across 9 bases. The CDR3 has 15 amino acids. V trimming: 0 bases; J trimming: 6 bases; junction bases outside the gene matches: 4. Germline V gene sequence: CDR1 SGHRS, CDR2 YFSETQ. DNA of the CDR3: TGCGCCAGCAGCTTGGTGGCGGGGGGGCCCAATGAGCAGTTCTTC. The encoded protein is CASSLVAGGPNEQFF.

The chain has TRBV20-1 and TRBJ2-1; D gene unclear. In germline, CDR1 is DFQATT, CDR2 SNEGSKA (reference sequence). V was clipped by 5 bases and J by 6 bases, with 11 bases between them. The CDR3 has 12 amino acids. The CDR3 DNA sequence: TGCAGTGCTGCCCTAGGTTTCAATGAGCAGTTCTTC. It encodes CSAALGFNEQFF.

The sample holds a few counts of this clonotype. The gene calls are TRBV20-1 and TRBJ2-1; no clear D. Germline CDR1 and CDR2: DFQATT and SNEGSKA (reference sequence). Trimming left V 1 base short and J 10 bases short, with 11 bases between. This CDR3 is built from 12 residues. In DNA form, the CDR3 reads TGCAGTGCTAGAGCCTTAACCAGAGAGCAGTTCTTC. This sequence encodes CSARALTREQFF.

This clonotype has a handful of counts. One end of the junction varies from germline; a read error may be responsible. V gene TRBV12-3 or TRBV12-4 combines with J gene TRBJ1-3; D might be TRBD1 (5 bases). There are 11 residues in the CDR3. The chain's CDR3 is CASREVLTADF. In DNA form, the CDR3 reads TGTGCCAGCAGGGAAGTCCTGACAGCCGACTTT.

This clonotype was recorded once. The rearrangement joins TRBV30 to TRBJ2-1, with D unresolved. With 2 bases removed from V and 4 bases from J, the gap between germline ends came to 15 bases. Germline assignment: CDR1 GTSNPN and CDR2 SVGIG (reference sequence). The CDR3 consists of 15 residues. CDR3 bases: TGTGCCTGGAGTTCCCTGGTGCAGGATTACAATGAGCAGTTCTTC. Amino acid sequence: CAWSSLVQDYNEQFF.

The chain recombines TRBV13 with TRBJ2-7, with TRBD1 matching over 12 bases. J was trimmed by 7 bases and V by 3 bases; bases with no gene match: 4. This CDR3 spans 14 amino acids. Germline CDR1 and CDR2: PRHDT and FYEKMQ (reference sequence). The CDR3 nucleotides read TGTGCCAGCAGCTTCGGGGACAGGGGGCATGAGCAGTACTTC. This codes for CASSFGDRGHEQYF.

The table lists this clonotype with a few counts. The chain links TRBV4-3 to TRBJ2-1, with TRBD1 matching over 7 bases. The length of the CDR3 is 18 residues. J gave up 6 bases and V 0 bases, and 14 bases lay outside the gene matches. Germline CDR1 is LGHNA and CDR2 is YSLEER. Here the CDR3 DNA reads TGCGCCAGCAGCCAAGACCTCGGAAGGGCTAGGGGGCCCAATGAGCAGTTCTTC. It codes for CASSQDLGRARGPNEQFF.

This chain joins TRBV7-9 and TRBJ2-7; D may correspond to TRBD1 or TRBD2 (6 bases each). Per the germline V gene, CDR1 is SEHNR and CDR2 is FQNEAQ (reference sequence). This CDR3 has 15 amino acids. V was trimmed by 5 bases and J by 0 bases, leaving 14 bases between them. The CDR3 bases are TGTGCCAGCAGCGGGGGGCCTGTGGCCTCCTACGAGCAGTACTTC. As protein: CASSGGPVASYEQYF.

This clonotype was observed a single time. The rearrangement joins TRBV19 to TRBJ2-5; weak D call: TRBD1 (6 bases). The germline V gene has CDR1 LNHDA and CDR2 SQIVND (reference sequence). Deletions cut 3 bases from V and 1 base from J, with 12 bases between. This CDR3 has 15 residues. CDR3 in amino acids: CASSMRGILQETQYF. The CDR3 DNA reads as TGTGCCAGTAGTATGAGGGGGATACTCCAAGAGACCCAGTACTTC.

This chain connects TRBV12-5 to TRBJ1-5, with D perhaps TRBD1 (6 bases). Germline V CDR1 and CDR2: LGHNT, FRNRAP. This CDR3 comprises 14 residues. V gave up 6 bases and J gave up 7 bases, with 16 bases separating them. The CDR3 bases are TGTGCTAGTGGCTTCGGGGGCGGTGTCCAGCCCCAGCATTTT. Translated, it gives CASGFGGGVQPQHF.

This clonotype was picked up many times. CDR3 region: CASSQISGRGRDEQFF. In DNA, the CDR3 is TGCGCCAGCAGCCAAATTAGCGGGAGAGGGAGGGATGAGCAGTTCTTC. J is TRBJ2-1 and V is TRBV4-3; TRBD2 matches 9 bases. There are 16 residues in the CDR3. Germline loops: CDR1 LGHNA, CDR2 YSLEER. With V trimmed by 2 bases and J by 8 bases, 10 bases remained unmatched.

This clonotype was seen more than once but under ten times. The chain combines TRBV4-2 with TRBJ1-2; TRBD1 might be the D (5 bases). The germline CDR1 and CDR2 sequences are LGHNA and YNFKEQ. Between the trimmed V and J ends, which lost 2 bases and 3 bases, there was a span of 13 bases. The length of the CDR3 is 15 residues. The CDR3 region has the DNA TGTGCCAGCAGCCAACGGCGGGGGGGTGACTATGGCTACACCTTC. Residues: CASSQRRGGDYGYTF.

Ten or more counts support this clonotype. J is TRBJ2-3 and V is TRBV12-3 or TRBV12-4; the D gene is possibly TRBD1 (6 bases). The CDR3 covers 17 residues. Trimming pared 4 bases from V and 0 bases from J, leaving 17 bases between. The CDR3 protein is CASSSGTHFSSTDTQYF. Written as DNA, the CDR3 is TGTGCCAGCAGTTCCGGGACACATTTTTCTAGCACAGATACGCAGTATTTT.

This clonotype was seen a few times. The chain recombines TRBV12-3 or TRBV12-4 with TRBJ2-7; 7 nucleotides match TRBD1. This CDR3 has 14 residues. Losses at the gene ends were 6 bases for V and 4 bases for J; bases not matched to a gene: 9. The CDR3 reads CASREDRANYEQYF. In DNA form, the CDR3 reads TGTGCCAGCAGAGAAGACAGGGCGAATTACGAGCAGTACTTC.

This chain uses TRBV25-1 with TRBJ2-3, with 10 nucleotides matching TRBD2. CDR1 and CDR2 (germline): MGHDK, SYGVNS. After removal of 2 bases from V and 8 bases from J, the junction contained 7 bases not matched to a gene. The CDR3 runs 15 residues. CDR3 sequence: CASSEGLAGGATQYF. DNA of the CDR3: TGTGCCAGCAGTGAAGGGTTAGCGGGAGGTGCTACGCAGTATTTT.

The chain links TRBV12-3 or TRBV12-4 to TRBJ1-2; D is possibly TRBD1 (5 bases). The CDR3 length is 13 residues. V gave up 4 bases and J gave up 1 base, with 7 bases separating them. This CDR3 is CASSSGGNYGYTF. The CDR3 DNA is TGTGCCAGCAGTTCCGGGGGTAACTATGGCTACACCTTC.